This T cell receptor beta chain was captured by sequencing in a study of blood T cell repertoires in COVID-19. Overall study context: In each case, the material was cDNA or gDNA derived from T cells, B-cell-depleted T cells, or PBMCs.

In the original processing: Reference gene primer amplification gave nucleated cell count estimates. Sequenced by immunoSEQ multiplex PCR; TCRdb stores in-frame clones only, minus some. From that table come the V and J calls and clone size; the DNA was used to work out D and trimming. The sample consists of more than 250,000 clones, 70% to 90% of them appearing once. The V gene end was trimmed by 0 bases and the J gene end by 5 bases; junction bases not matched to a gene: 7. Germline values: CDR1 LGHNA, CDR2 YNFKEQ. The CDR3 loop spans 16 amino acids. Followed over time, Seattle patients had been enrolled while infection was active. This clone was picked up a small number of times.

The TCR sequence derives from a woman aged 45-65 years with COVID-19, enrolled during active disease. This chain joins TRBV4-2 and TRBJ2-7; 10 bases are shared with TRBD2. The specimen sequenced was peripheral blood. CDR3 nucleotide sequence: TGTGCCAGCAGCCAAGATCAGACTAGCGGGTGGAACGAGCAGTACTTC. Encoded protein: CASSQDQTSGWNEQYF.